These 15 T cell receptor beta chains originate from one sample sequenced in a study of T-cell memory formation after mild COVID-19. TCRdb called the 5' RACE reads again in MiXCR, with one record for every CDR3 protein. The sample gives some 200,000 distinct CDR3 sequences, about 20% of which show up once; 23% is in the top ten. Sequences were obtained from PBMCs or a T cell subset sorted from them (not recorded which). These receptors came from an adult woman who had mild COVID-19 (a few samples of this study predate the infection). Cell type and time point are not known.

V usage is TRBV28 and J usage is TRBJ2-3; 8 bases map to TRBD1. This CDR3 has 14 amino acids. V lost 3 bases and J lost 4; bases outside the gene matches: 3. CDR1 MDHEN and CDR2 SYDVKM come from the germline V gene. The CDR3: CASSLDREPDTQYF. CDR3 bases: TGTGCCAGCAGTTTGGACAGGGAACCAGATACGCAGTATTTT.

This clonotype has a handful of counts. The genes are TRBV4-2 and TRBJ2-3, with 7 bases that match TRBD2. From germline, CDR1 is LGHNA and CDR2 YNFKEQ. Trimming removed 1 base from V and 1 base from J; junction bases left unmatched: 5. The CDR3 totals 16 residues. CDR3 sequence (DNA): TGTGCCAGCAGCCAAGGAGTAAGCGGGGGCACAGATACGCAGTATTTT. Its protein product is CASSQGVSGGTDTQYF.

This chain joins TRBV9 and TRBJ2-5, with 7 bases matching TRBD2. Trimming took 4 bases from V and 5 from J; bases not matched to a gene: 14. CDR3 size: 16 residues. Germline V gene sequence: CDR1 SGDLS, CDR2 YYNGEE. CDR3 coding DNA: TGTGCCAGCAGCCTACCTGGGGCGGGAGATTTCGAGACCCAGTACTTC. Translating gives CASSLPGAGDFETQYF.

The chain combines TRBV15 with TRBJ2-7; D may correspond to TRBD1 or TRBD2 (5 bases each). V was clipped by 6 bases and J by 2 bases, with 11 bases between them. The CDR3 totals 13 residues. Germline V lookup: CDR1 LNHNV, CDR2 YYDKDF (reference sequence). Written as DNA, the CDR3 is TGTGCCACCAGGGACATCGGGGCCTACGAGCAGTACTTC. Protein sequence: CATRDIGAYEQYF.

This clonotype has at least ten counts. The chain joins TRBV27 to TRBJ2-7; D unresolved. The CDR3 has 13 residues. Germline CDR1 and CDR2: MNHEY and SMNVEV (reference sequence). The ends were cut back, 2 bases at V and 0 bases at J, with 5 bases in the middle. Here the CDR3 DNA reads TGTGCCAGCAGTTTAGGGCCCTCCTACGAGCAGTACTTC. It specifies CASSLGPSYEQYF.

V and J are TRBV5-4 and TRBJ2-5; no clear D gene. CDR1 SGHNT and CDR2 YYREEE come from the germline V gene (reference sequence). This CDR3 has 13 residues. The germline V and J ends were trimmed by 0 bases and 3 bases, with 6 bases remaining between them. This chain's CDR3 is CASSLGWEETQYF. DNA of the CDR3: TGTGCCAGCAGCTTGGGGTGGGAAGAGACCCAGTACTTC.

The chain has TRBV6-6 and TRBJ2-5; a possible D gene is TRBD1 (6 bases). The CDR3 consists of 19 residues. V lost 2 bases and J 0 bases, leaving 22 bases between the germline ends. CDR1 and CDR2 (germline): MNHNY, SVGAGI (reference sequence). The CDR3 sequence: CASSYEWWGRTEDQETQYF. For the CDR3, the DNA is TGTGCCAGCAGTTACGAGTGGTGGGGAAGGACAGAAGACCAAGAGACCCAGTACTTC.

The CDR3 DNA follows: TGTGCCAGCAGTATCGGTCCAGAAAGCTATGGCTACACCTTC. This gives the protein CASSIGPESYGYTF. The V and J genes are TRBV6-5 and TRBJ1-2; D remains ambiguous. Trimming removed 5 bases at V and 4 bases at J, with 14 bases between. Germline-derived CDR1 and CDR2 are MNHEY and SVGAGI. The CDR3 has 14 residues.

The chain uses TRBV29-1 and TRBJ2-1, with D possibly being TRBD2 (6 bases). This CDR3 has 14 residues. The germline gives CDR1 SQVTM, CDR2 ANQGSEA. V dropped 3 bases and J dropped 0 bases, with 9 bases sitting between them. CDR3 sequence: CSVDSGYSYNEQFF. The CDR3 nucleotides read TGCAGCGTTGATAGCGGATACTCCTACAATGAGCAGTTCTTC.

The gene calls are TRBV7-3 and TRBJ2-7; D is uncertain. The germline V gene has CDR1 SGHTA and CDR2 FQGTGA. V was pared by 5 bases and J by 4 bases, with 12 bases between. The CDR3 extends over 13 amino acids. The CDR3 nucleotides are TGTGCCAGCAGCGTAAATGGGGTTTACGAGCAGTACTTC. Its protein is CASSVNGVYEQYF.

The chain combines TRBV12-3 or TRBV12-4 with TRBJ1-2, with D perhaps TRBD1 (5 bases). The CDR3 runs to 15 residues. V gave up 3 bases and J gave up 4 bases, with 15 bases separating them. The CDR3 region has the DNA TGTGCCAGCAGTTTGGCAGGGTTTGCGCGCTATGGCTACACCTTC. This sequence encodes CASSLAGFARYGYTF.

The V call is TRBV5-1, the J call TRBJ2-3; TRBD2 matches at 9 bases. CDR3 length equals 16 residues. The junction had 10 bases not matched to a gene; V was cut back by 6 bases and J by 2 bases. Germline V gene sequence: CDR1 SGHRS, CDR2 YFSETQ. In DNA form, the CDR3 reads TGCGCCAGCACGGAAAGTAGCGGGGGCCCCACAGATACGCAGTATTTT. Protein product: CASTESSGGPTDTQYF.

The table lists this clonotype with a few counts. The chain combines TRBV4-2 with TRBJ2-3, with D possibly TRBD2 on 6 matching bases. Germline V lookup: CDR1 LGHNA, CDR2 YNFKEQ. V dropped 1 base and J dropped 0 bases, with 17 bases sitting between them. There are 18 residues in the CDR3. CDR3 sequence: CASSQGYTSSRSTDTQYF. In DNA, the CDR3 is TGTGCCAGCAGCCAAGGTTACACTAGCAGCCGAAGCACAGATACGCAGTATTTT.

This clonotype was observed a handful of times. The chain has TRBV9 and TRBJ2-7, with 10 positions matching TRBD1. CDR1 is SGDLS and CDR2 is YYNGEE in the germline V gene. This CDR3 has 14 amino acids. V was pared by 2 bases and J by 6 bases, with 5 bases of the junction left unmatched. CDR3 DNA: TGTGCCAGCAGCGTTTCGGACAGGGGGGGCGAGCAGTACTTC. Translated: CASSVSDRGGEQYF.

The chain carries TRBV4-1 and TRBJ2-3, with D unresolved. Germline CDR1 reads MGHRA; CDR2 reads YSYEKL. Trimming removed 0 bases at V and 9 bases at J, with 19 bases between. CDR3 length equals 16 residues. CDR3 sequence reads: CASSQEDIQTGKTQYF. CDR3 DNA: TGCGCCAGCAGCCAAGAAGATATACAGACGGGTAAAACGCAGTATTTT.